The TCR beta chain under discussion was sequenced for a study of OX40 agonist ivuxolimab in advanced cancers. This clone was counted a few times. Its antigen is unidentified. Assay used: immunoSEQ multiplex PCR; TCRdb lists only in-frame clones, some missing. The repertoire holds around 82,000 clones, with around 89% as singletons. Findings and limits, study-wide: CD8+ T cells were the subset that, on average, had more expanded clones than CD4+.

Germline CDR1 and CDR2: MNHNS and SASEGT. This CDR3 is built from 11 residues. Trimming took 5 bases from V and 4 from J, leaving 5 bases between them. The chain combines TRBV6-1 with TRBJ1-2; D is ambiguous. This clonotype originated in an adult with an advanced solid tumor such as melanoma, head and neck, liver or kidney cancer. The source material was CD4+ or CD8+ T cells sorted from blood, sampled in a trial of the OX40 agonist ivuxolimab. The CDR3 region has the DNA TGTGCCAGCAGTCAGATCTATGGCTACACCTTC. This encodes CASSQIYGYTF.